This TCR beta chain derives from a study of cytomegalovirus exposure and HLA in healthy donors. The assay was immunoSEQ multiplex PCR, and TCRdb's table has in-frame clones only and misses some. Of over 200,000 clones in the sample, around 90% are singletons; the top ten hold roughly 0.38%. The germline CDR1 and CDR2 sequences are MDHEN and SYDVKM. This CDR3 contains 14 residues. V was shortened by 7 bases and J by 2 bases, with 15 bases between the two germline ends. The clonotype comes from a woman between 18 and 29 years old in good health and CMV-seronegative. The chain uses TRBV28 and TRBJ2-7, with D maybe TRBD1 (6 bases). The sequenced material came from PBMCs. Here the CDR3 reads CASKPSGDPYEQYF. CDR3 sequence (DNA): TGTGCCAGCAAACCCTCAGGGGACCCCTACGAGCAGTACTTC.